This note documents a single TCR beta chain sequence. Sequencing was performed with immunoSEQ multiplex PCR; in TCRdb, only in-frame clones are kept and a portion is missing. Of roughly 38,000 clones in the sample, just over 85% are singletons; the top ten hold around 6.1%. The entry originates in a study of T cells in localized non-small cell lung cancer. CDR1 GTSNPN and CDR2 SVGIG come from the germline V gene (reference sequence). The CDR3 has 14 amino acids. Trimming removed 2 bases from V and 3 bases from J; junction bases left unmatched: 5. J is TRBJ2-7 and V is TRBV30; 9 bases match TRBD1. The TCR sequence derives from a male donor at least 60 years old with stage II lung adenocarcinoma. The starting material was peripheral blood mononuclear cells, obtained before any cancer treatment. The CDR3 is CAWSRTGGGYEQYF. The CDR3 region has the DNA TGTGCCTGGAGTCGCACAGGGGGCGGCTACGAGCAGTACTTC. Based on the CDR3 plus reference TRBV30 and TRBJ2-7, the full variable domain is SQTIHQWPATLVQPVGSPLSLECTVEGTSNPNLYWYRQAAGRGLQLLFYSVGIGQISSEVPQNLSASRPQDRQFILSSKKLLLSDSGFYLCAWSRTGGGYEQYFGPGTRLTVT.